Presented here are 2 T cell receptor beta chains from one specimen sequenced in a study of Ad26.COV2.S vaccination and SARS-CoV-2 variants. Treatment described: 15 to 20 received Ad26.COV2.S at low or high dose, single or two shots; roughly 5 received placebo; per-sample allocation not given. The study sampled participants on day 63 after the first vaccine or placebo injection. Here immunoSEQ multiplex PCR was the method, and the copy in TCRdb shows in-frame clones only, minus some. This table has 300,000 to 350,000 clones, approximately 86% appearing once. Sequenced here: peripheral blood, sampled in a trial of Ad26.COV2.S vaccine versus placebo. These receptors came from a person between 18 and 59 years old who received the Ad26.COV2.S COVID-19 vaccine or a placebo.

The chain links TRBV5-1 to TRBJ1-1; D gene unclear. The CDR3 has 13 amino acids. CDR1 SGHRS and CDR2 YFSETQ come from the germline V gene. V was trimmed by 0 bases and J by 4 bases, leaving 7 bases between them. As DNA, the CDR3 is TGCGCCAGCAGCTTGGAGTGGACCACTGAAGCTTTCTTT. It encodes CASSLEWTTEAFF.

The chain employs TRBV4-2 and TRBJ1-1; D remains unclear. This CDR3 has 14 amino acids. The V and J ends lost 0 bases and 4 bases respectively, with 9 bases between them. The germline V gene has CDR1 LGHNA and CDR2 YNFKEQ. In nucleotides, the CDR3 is TGTGCCAGCAGCCAAGATCCCGGGGTCACTGAAGCTTTCTTT. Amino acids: CASSQDPGVTEAFF.